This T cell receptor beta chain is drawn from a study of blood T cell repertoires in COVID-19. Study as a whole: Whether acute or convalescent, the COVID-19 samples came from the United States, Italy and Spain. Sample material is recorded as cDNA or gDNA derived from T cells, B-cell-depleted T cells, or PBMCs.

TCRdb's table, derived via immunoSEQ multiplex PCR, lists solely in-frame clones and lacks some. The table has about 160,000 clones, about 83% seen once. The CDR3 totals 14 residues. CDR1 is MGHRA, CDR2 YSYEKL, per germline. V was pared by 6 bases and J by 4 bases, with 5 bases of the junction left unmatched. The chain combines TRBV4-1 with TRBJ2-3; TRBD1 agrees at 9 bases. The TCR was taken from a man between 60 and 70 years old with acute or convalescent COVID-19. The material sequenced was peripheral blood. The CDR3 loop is CASRQGAMADTQYF. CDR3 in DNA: TGCGCCAGCAGACAGGGGGCGATGGCAGATACGCAGTATTTT.